This T cell receptor beta chain was identified during a study of blood T cell repertoires in COVID-19. The overall study: The study drew acute and convalescent COVID-19 samples from the United States, Italy and Spain. The analysed material was cDNA or gDNA that came from T cells, B-cell-depleted T cells, or PBMCs.

Trimming took off 6 bases at V and 2 bases at J, with 14 bases between the two ends. There are 15 residues in the CDR3. Germline CDR1 MNHEY, CDR2 SVGAGI. As handled by the study authors: Quantification of nucleated cells was approximated via reference gene primer amplification. TCRdb keeps only in-frame clones here, not all; method: immunoSEQ multiplex PCR. V, J and clone size were drawn from that table, and D and trimming were deduced from the DNA. Altogether under 80,000 clones are present, around 87% being singletons, with the ten largest covering roughly 6.6%. Sequencing was done on a sample of peripheral blood. The TCR sequence derives from a man aged 60-69 years with acute or convalescent COVID-19. The gene calls are TRBV6-5 and TRBJ1-5; possibly TRBD1 for D (5 bases). For the CDR3, the DNA is TGTGCCAGCAGCCCCGGGGGGGGAGGCAATCAGCCCCAGCATTTT. Translated, it gives CASSPGGGGNQPQHF.